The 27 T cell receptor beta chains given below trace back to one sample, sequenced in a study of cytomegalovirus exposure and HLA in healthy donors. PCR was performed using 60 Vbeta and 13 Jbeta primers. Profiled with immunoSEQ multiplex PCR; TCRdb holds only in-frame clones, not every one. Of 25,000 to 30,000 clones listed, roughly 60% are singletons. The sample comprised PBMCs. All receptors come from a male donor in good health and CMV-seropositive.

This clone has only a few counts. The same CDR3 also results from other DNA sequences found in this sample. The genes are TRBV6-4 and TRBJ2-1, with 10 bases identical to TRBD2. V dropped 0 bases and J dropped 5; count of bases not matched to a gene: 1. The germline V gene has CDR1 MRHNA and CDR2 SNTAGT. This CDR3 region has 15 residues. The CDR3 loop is CASSDSLAGHNEQFF. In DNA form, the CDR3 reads TGTGCCAGCAGTGACTCACTAGCGGGACACAATGAGCAGTTCTTC.

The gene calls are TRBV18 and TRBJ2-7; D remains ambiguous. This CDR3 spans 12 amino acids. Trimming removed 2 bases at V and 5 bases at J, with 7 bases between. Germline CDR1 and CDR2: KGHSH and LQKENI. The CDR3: CASSPNSNEQYF. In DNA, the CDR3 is TGTGCCAGCTCACCAAATTCCAACGAGCAGTACTTC.

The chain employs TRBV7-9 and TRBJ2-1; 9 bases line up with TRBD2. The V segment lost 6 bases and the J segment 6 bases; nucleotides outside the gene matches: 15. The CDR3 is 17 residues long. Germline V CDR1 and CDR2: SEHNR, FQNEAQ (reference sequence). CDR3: CASRPFDSGSFRNEQFF. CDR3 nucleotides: TGTGCCAGCAGACCCTTTGATAGCGGGAGTTTTCGCAATGAGCAGTTCTTC.

The CDR3 DNA is TGTGCCAGCAGTACAGGGGGATCGGGCAATCAGCCCCAGCATTTT. Protein sequence: CASSTGGSGNQPQHF. The chain combines TRBV25-1 with TRBJ1-5; 8 bases align to TRBD1. With V trimmed by 5 bases and J by 2 bases, 5 bases remained unmatched. The CDR3 is made up of 15 amino acids. CDR1 is MGHDK and CDR2 is SYGVNS in the germline V gene.

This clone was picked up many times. The chain's CDR3 is CASSQPNGDEQFF. Written as DNA, the CDR3 is TGCGCCAGCAGCCAGCCGAACGGGGATGAGCAGTTCTTC. This rearrangement joins TRBV4-1 to TRBJ2-1, with D possibly TRBD2 on 5 matching bases. The CDR3 is 13 amino acids. The germline V gene encodes CDR1 MGHRA and CDR2 YSYEKL. V gave up 3 bases and J gave up 8 bases, with 11 bases separating them.

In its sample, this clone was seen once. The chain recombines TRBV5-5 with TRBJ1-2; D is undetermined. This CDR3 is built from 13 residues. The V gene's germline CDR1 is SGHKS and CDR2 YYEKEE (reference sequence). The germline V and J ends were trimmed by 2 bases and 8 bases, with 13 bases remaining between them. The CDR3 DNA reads TGTGCCAGCAGCTTTCTAGGATCGGGGGGCTACACCTTC. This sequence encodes CASSFLGSGGYTF.

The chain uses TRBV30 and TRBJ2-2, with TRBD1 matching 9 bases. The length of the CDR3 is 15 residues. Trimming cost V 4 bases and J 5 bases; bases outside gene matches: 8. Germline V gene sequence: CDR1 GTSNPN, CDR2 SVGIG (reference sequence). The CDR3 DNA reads TGTGCCTGGACGTACCGGGACAGGGTGACCGGGGAGCTGTTTTTT. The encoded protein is CAWTYRDRVTGELFF.

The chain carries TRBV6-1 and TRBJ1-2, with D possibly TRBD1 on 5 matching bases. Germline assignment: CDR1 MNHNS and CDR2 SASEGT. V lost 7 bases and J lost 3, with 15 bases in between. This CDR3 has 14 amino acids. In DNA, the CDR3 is TGTGCCAGCAACCAGGGATGGGGCTACTATGGCTACACCTTC. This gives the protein CASNQGWGYYGYTF.

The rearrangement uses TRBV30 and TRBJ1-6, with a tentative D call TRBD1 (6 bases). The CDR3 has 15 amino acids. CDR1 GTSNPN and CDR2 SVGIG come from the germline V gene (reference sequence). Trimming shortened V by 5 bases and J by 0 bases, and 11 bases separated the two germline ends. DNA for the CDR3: TGTGCCTGGCACACAGGGAGCTCCTATAATTCACCCCTCCACTTT. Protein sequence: CAWHTGSSYNSPLHF. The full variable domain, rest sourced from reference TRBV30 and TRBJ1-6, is SQTIHQWPATLVQPVGSPLSLECTVEGTSNPNLYWYRQAAGRGLQLLFYSVGIGQISSEVPQNLSASRPQDRQFILSSKKLLLSDSGFYLCAWHTGSSYNSPLHFGNGTRLTVT.

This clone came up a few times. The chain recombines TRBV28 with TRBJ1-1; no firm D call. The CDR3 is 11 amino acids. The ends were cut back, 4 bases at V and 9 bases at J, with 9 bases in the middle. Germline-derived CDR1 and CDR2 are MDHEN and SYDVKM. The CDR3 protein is CASSSGNQAFF. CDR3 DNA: TGTGCCAGCAGTTCAGGTAACCAAGCTTTCTTT. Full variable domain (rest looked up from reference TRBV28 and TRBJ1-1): DVKVTQSSRYLVKRTGEKVFLECVQDMDHENMFWYRQDPGLGLRLIYFSYDVKMKEKGDIPEGYSVSREKKERFSLILESASTNQTSMYLCASSSGNQAFFGQGTRLTVV.

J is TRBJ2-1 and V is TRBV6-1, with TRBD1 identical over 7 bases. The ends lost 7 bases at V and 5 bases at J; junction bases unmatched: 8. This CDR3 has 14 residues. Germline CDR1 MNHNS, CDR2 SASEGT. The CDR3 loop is CASTRGLKDNEQFF. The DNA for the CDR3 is TGTGCCAGCACAAGGGGGCTGAAAGACAATGAGCAGTTCTTC.

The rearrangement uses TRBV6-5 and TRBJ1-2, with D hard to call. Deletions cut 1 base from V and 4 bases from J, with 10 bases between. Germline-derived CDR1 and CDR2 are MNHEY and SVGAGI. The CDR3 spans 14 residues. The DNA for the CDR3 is TGTGCCAGCAGTTACTTATCACAGCCCTATGGCTACACCTTC. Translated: CASSYLSQPYGYTF.

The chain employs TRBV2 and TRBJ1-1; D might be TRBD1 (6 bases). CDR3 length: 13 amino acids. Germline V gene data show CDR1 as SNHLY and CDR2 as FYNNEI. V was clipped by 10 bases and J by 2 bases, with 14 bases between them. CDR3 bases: TGTGCCATCGCCAGGGGCTCAAACACTGAAGCTTTCTTT. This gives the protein CAIARGSNTEAFF.

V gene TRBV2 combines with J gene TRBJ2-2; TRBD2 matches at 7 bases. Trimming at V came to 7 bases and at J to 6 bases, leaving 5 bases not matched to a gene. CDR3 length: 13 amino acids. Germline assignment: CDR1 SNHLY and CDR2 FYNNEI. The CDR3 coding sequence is TGTGCCAGCATGACCCGGGGGGCCGGGGAGCTGTTTTTT. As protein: CASMTRGAGELFF.

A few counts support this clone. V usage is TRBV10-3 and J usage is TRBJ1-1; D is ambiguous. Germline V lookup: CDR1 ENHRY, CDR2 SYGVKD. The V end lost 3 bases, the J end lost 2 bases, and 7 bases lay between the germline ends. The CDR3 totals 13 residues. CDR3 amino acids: CAISERVNTEAFF. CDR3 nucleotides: TGTGCCATCAGTGAACGAGTTAACACTGAAGCTTTCTTT.

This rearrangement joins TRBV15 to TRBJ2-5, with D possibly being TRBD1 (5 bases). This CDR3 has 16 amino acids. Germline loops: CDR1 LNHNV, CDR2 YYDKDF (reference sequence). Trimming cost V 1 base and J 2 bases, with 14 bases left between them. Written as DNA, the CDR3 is TGTGCCACCAGCAGAGCCCCCGGACAAAGGCAAGAGACCCAGTACTTC. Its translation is CATSRAPGQRQETQYF.

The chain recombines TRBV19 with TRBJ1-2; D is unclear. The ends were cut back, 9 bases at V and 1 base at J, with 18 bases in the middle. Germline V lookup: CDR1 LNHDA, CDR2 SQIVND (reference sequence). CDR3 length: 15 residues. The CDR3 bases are TGTGCCAGCAGCTTGGCTCCAGGACTTAACTATGGCTACACCTTC. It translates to CASSLAPGLNYGYTF.

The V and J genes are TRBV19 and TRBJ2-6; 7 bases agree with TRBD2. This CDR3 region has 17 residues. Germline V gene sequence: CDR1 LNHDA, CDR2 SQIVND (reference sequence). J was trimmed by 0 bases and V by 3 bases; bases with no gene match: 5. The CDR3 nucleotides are TGTGCCAGTAGTATTAGAGGGAGGGCCTCTGGGGCCAACGTCCTGACTTTC. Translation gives CASSIRGRASGANVLTF.

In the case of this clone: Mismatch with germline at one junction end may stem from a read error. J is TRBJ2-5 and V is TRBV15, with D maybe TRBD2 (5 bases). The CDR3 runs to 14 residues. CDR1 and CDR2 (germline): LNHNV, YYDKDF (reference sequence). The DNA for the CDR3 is TGTGCCACCAGTAGAGATACGGCGGGCAAGACCCAGTACTTC. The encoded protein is CATSRDTAGKTQYF.

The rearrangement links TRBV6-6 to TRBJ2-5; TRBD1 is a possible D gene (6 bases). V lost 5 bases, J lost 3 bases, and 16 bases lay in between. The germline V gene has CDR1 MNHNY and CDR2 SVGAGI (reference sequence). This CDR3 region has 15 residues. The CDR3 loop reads CASSPRQDSKETQYF. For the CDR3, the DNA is TGTGCCAGCAGTCCACGACAGGACAGTAAAGAGACCCAGTACTTC.

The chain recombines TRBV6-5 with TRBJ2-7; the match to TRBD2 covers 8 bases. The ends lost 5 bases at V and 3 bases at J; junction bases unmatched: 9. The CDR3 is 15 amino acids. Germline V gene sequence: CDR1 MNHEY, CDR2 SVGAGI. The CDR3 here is CASSQSSGSGYEQYF. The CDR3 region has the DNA TGTGCCAGCAGTCAATCAAGCGGGAGTGGCTACGAGCAGTACTTC.

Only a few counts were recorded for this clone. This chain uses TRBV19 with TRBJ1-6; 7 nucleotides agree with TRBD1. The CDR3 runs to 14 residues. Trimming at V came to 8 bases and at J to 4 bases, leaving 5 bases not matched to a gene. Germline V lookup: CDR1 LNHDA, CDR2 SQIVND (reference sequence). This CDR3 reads CASDGTAYNSPLHF. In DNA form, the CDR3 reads TGTGCCAGTGATGGGACAGCTTATAATTCACCCCTCCACTTT.

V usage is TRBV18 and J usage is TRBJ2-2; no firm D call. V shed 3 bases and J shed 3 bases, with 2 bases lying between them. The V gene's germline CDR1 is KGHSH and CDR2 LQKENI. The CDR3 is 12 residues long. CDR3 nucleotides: TGTGCCAGCTCACCCGACACCGGGGAGCTGTTTTTT. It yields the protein CASSPDTGELFF.

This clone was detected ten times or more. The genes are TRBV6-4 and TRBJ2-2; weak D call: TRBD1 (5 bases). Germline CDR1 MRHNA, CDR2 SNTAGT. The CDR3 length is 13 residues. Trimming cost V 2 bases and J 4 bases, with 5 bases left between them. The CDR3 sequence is CASSDRGTGELFF. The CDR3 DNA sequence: TGTGCCAGCAGTGACAGGGGCACCGGGGAGCTGTTTTTT.

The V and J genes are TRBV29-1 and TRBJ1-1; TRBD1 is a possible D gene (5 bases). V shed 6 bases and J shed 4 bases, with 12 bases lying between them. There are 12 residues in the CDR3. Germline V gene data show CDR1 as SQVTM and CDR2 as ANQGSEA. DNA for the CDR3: TGCAGCGTCCTACGGGGGTCCACTGAAGCTTTCTTT. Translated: CSVLRGSTEAFF.

The CDR3: CASTHTEGLEPQHF. DNA for the CDR3: TGTGCCAGCACACACACGGAGGGGCTTGAGCCCCAGCATTTT. The chain joins TRBV6-1 to TRBJ1-5, with D tentatively TRBD1 (5 bases). Germline CDR1 and CDR2: MNHNS and SASEGT. V gave up 7 bases and J gave up 8 bases, with 18 bases separating them. The CDR3 loop spans 14 amino acids.

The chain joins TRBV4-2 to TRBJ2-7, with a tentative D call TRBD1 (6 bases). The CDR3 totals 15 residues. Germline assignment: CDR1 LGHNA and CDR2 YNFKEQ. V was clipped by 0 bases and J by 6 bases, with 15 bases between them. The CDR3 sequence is CASSQETGDWGEQYF. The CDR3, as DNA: TGTGCCAGCAGCCAAGAGACAGGAGATTGGGGCGAGCAGTACTTC.